The 5 T cell receptor beta chains in this list originate from one sample, sequenced in a study of shared clonotypes between healthy human individuals. The protocol was immunoSEQ multiplex PCR, while the TCRdb copy is restricted to in-frame clones and leaves out a portion. Counted here are about 380,000 clones, around 96% occurring once; the ten biggest clones make up approximately 0.3%. The sequencing sample was made of memory CD8+ T cells sorted from blood. Subset: CD45RO+ cells pooled with CCR7-negative TemRA cells. Every receptor here comes from a man aged 30 to 39 in good health.

The rearrangement uses TRBV19 and TRBJ2-1; D gene unclear. Germline V gene lookup returns CDR1 LNHDA and CDR2 SQIVND (reference sequence). The CDR3 extends over 15 amino acids. The V end was cut by 4 bases, the J end by 0 bases, with 10 bases between. The CDR3 loop is CASSRKFSSYNEQFF. CDR3 DNA sequence: TGTGCCAGTAGTAGGAAGTTCAGCTCCTACAATGAGCAGTTCTTC.

This clone was recorded a few times. The chain links TRBV10-3 to TRBJ1-3; 8 positions agree with TRBD1. Germline values: CDR1 ENHRY, CDR2 SYGVKD. The CDR3 runs 14 residues. V lost 3 bases and J lost 4; bases outside the gene matches: 2. The CDR3 DNA reads TGTGCCATCAGTGATAGACAGGGGGGAAACACCATATATTTT. Translating gives CAISDRQGGNTIYF.

The chain employs TRBV29-1 and TRBJ1-2; D is unresolved. Trimming left V 7 bases short and J 5 bases short, with 11 bases between. The CDR3 length is 11 residues. Germline CDR1 is SQVTM and CDR2 is ANQGSEA. The CDR3 sequence: CSGEDTYGYTF. The CDR3 nucleotides read TGCAGCGGAGAGGATACGTATGGCTACACCTTC. Full variable domain (rest looked up from reference TRBV29-1 and TRBJ1-2): SAVISQKPSRDICQRGTSLTIQCQVDSQVTMMFWYRQQPGQSLTLIATANQGSEATYESGFVIDKFPISRPNLTFSTLTVSNMSPEDSSIYLCSGEDTYGYTFGSGTRLTVV.

The V and J genes are TRBV30 and TRBJ2-1, with 10 bases aligning to TRBD2. J lost 2 bases, V lost 3 bases, and 7 bases had no gene match. Germline V gives CDR1 GTSNPN, CDR2 SVGIG (reference sequence). CDR3 size: 16 residues. The CDR3 DNA is TGTGCCTGGAGAGGGAGTACTAGCGGGACCTACAATGAGCAGTTCTTC. As protein: CAWRGSTSGTYNEQFF.

The chain couples TRBV9 to TRBJ2-2, with 8 bases that match TRBD2. The CDR3 has 16 amino acids. V shed 1 base and J 0 bases; nucleotides not matched to a gene: 2. Germline V gene lookup returns CDR1 SGDLS and CDR2 YYNGEE. For the CDR3, the DNA is TGTGCCAGCAGCGTATACGGGAGGGCGAACACCGGGGAGCTGTTTTTT. This translates into CASSVYGRANTGELFF. Drawing the rest from reference TRBV9 and TRBJ2-2, the complete variable domain is DSGVTQTPKHLITATGQRVTLRCSPRSGDLSVYWYQQSLDQGLQFLIQYYNGEERAKGNILERFSAQQFPDLHSELNLSSLELGDSALYFCASSVYGRANTGELFFGEGSRLTVL.